This entry lists 10 T cell receptor beta chains sequenced from one sample in a study of tumor-infiltrating lymphocytes in oesophageal squamous cell carcinoma. MiXCR, run by TCRdb on the PCR reads, gives a single entry per CDR3 protein. This sample yields tens of thousands of distinct CDR3 sequences, of which about a third are seen a single time; 19% belongs to the top ten. Sample: esophageal tumor tissue. These receptors were taken from a female donor with esophageal squamous cell carcinoma.

This clonotype has more than one count but fewer than ten. This may come from a read error, since a much larger clone is one base off. This chain connects TRBV5-3 to TRBJ2-5, with TRBD2 matching 11 bases. TRBV5-3 carries the ORF label, with uncertain function. The CDR3 extends over 15 amino acids. In DNA form, the CDR3 reads TGTGCCAGCAGCTGGGACGGGACTAGCGGCAATGAGCAGTACTTC. Its protein is CASSWDGTSGNEQYF.

This sequence joins TRBV6-1 and TRBJ2-5, with TRBD1 matching 7 bases. The germline V gene encodes CDR1 MNHNS and CDR2 SASEGT. This CDR3 has 14 residues. Trimming at V came to 6 bases and at J to 11 bases, leaving 15 bases not matched to a gene. CDR3 residues: CASSPGPDRAKQYF. CDR3 coding DNA: TGTGCCAGCAGCCCGGGCCCCGACAGGGCCAAGCAGTACTTC.

This clonotype ranks as medium-sized. This rearrangement joins TRBV7-3 to TRBJ2-7; 8 nucleotides line up with TRBD1. Germline trimming cut 4 bases from V and 2 bases from J; bases unmatched to any gene: 4. The CDR3 length is 14 residues. From germline, CDR1 is SGHTA and CDR2 FQGTGA. The CDR3 DNA reads TGTGCCAGCAGCTCCGGGGGACAGGCCTACGAGCAGTACTTC. Its protein is CASSSGGQAYEQYF. Supplemented by reference TRBV7-3 and TRBJ2-7, the full variable domain reads GAGVSQTPSNKVTEKGKYVELRCDPISGHTALYWYRQSLGQGPEFLIYFQGTGAADDSGLPNDRFFAVRPEGSVSTLKIQRTERGDSAVYLCASSSGGQAYEQYFGPGTRLTVT.

This clonotype was seen at least ten times. This chain connects TRBV5-8 to TRBJ2-6; D call uncertain. Germline V CDR1 and CDR2: SGHTS, YDEGEE. Deletions cut 0 bases from V and 2 bases from J, with 9 bases between. The CDR3 sequence is 16 residues long. This CDR3 reads CASSLEGLAGANVLTF. In DNA form, the CDR3 reads TGTGCCAGCAGCTTGGAAGGCCTGGCTGGGGCCAACGTCCTGACTTTC.

This chain links TRBV7-8 with TRBJ2-4; D gene uncertain. The germline gives CDR1 SGHVS, CDR2 FQNEAQ. The CDR3 covers 14 residues. Trimming left V 0 bases short and J 13 bases short, with 16 bases between. CDR3 coding DNA: TGTGCCAGCAGCTTAGCGGGAAGGGATAGTGAGCAGTACTTC. This encodes CASSLAGRDSEQYF. The full variable domain, completed using reference TRBV7-8 and TRBJ2-4, is GAGVSQSPRYKVAKRGQDVALRCDPISGHVSLFWYQQALGQGPEFLTYFQNEAQLDKSGLPSDRFFAERPEGSVSTLKIQRTQQEDSAVYLCASSLAGRDSEQYFGAGTRLSVL.

The table lists this clonotype with many counts. Since a much larger clone is just one base distant, this may be a read error. The chain is built from TRBV7-2 and TRBJ2-1; 7 bases fit TRBD2. The J call is uncertain, as TRBJ2-7 better fits the DNA end. The CDR3 contains 15 residues. Germline loops: CDR1 SGHTA, CDR2 FQGNSA. The CDR3 is CASSLETSSYNEQYF. CDR3 DNA sequence: TGTGCCAGCAGCTTAGAGACTAGCTCCTACAATGAGCAGTACTTC.

This clonotype was observed many times. The rearrangement links TRBV14 to TRBJ2-5; D might be TRBD1 or TRBD2, each matching 6 bases. Germline CDR1 is SGHDN and CDR2 is FVKESK. The CDR3 spans 15 residues. The V gene lost 0 bases and the J gene lost 5 bases, with 13 bases spanning the gap. The CDR3 DNA follows: TGTGCCAGCAGCCAAGAAGGAAGGGGGAGGGAGACCCAGTACTTC. Translated, it gives CASSQEGRGRETQYF.

The rearrangement links TRBV18 to TRBJ1-5, with D unresolved. V dropped 6 bases and J dropped 0 bases, with 12 bases sitting between them. Per the germline V gene, CDR1 is KGHSH and CDR2 is LQKENI. This CDR3 spans 15 amino acids. CDR3: CASSKDGYSNQPQHF. In nucleotides, the CDR3 is TGTGCCAGCTCCAAGGACGGGTATAGCAATCAGCCCCAGCATTTT.

This chain links TRBV5-1 with TRBJ2-4; perhaps TRBD2 as D (6 bases). The DNA matches TRBJ2-5 better at its end, which makes the J call doubtful. The CDR3 is 14 amino acids. CDR1 is SGHRS, CDR2 YFSETQ, per germline. The CDR3 loop is CASSFGGDGETQYF. CDR3 coding DNA: TGCGCCAGCAGCTTTGGCGGGGACGGAGAGACCCAGTACTTC.

On this clonotype: One junction end disagrees with the germline gene, perhaps due to a read error. CDR3 sequence reads: CASSSDMFSYTEQLF. The CDR3 region has the DNA TGTGCCAGCAGCTCAGACATGTTCTCCTACACTGAGCAGTTATTC. This chain links TRBV7-2 with TRBJ2-6; D gene unclear. The CDR3 covers 15 residues. Per germline, CDR1 SGHTA and CDR2 FQGNSA. Supplemented by reference TRBV7-2 and TRBJ2-6, the full variable domain reads GAGVSQSPSNKVTEKGKDVELRCDPISGHTALYWYRQSLGQGLEFLIYFQGNSAPDKSGLPSDRFSAERTGGSVSTLTIQRTQQEDSAVYLCASSSDMFSYTEQLFGAGSRLTVL.